This section outlines one TCR beta chain sequence together with its context. The antigen remains unidentified. The data originate from a study of T-cell memory formation after mild COVID-19. Study context: TCR clusters mostly belonged to single donors. General observations from the study: CD4/CD8 balance held among clones contracting day 15 to 85, and later expanders leaned CD4+. Most CD4+ clones that shrank were in CM and EM, while CD8+ ones turned up in EMRA.

This CDR3 contains 14 residues. Germline lookup yields CDR1 SGHTA and CDR2 FQGNSA. V trimming: 1 base; J trimming: 5 bases; junction bases outside the gene matches: 4. TCR alpha and TCR beta cDNA libraries carrying sample barcodes and UMIs were produced by 5'RACE using constant-segment primers. TCRdb independently ran MiXCR on the 5' RACE reads; one entry per CDR3 protein. This sample has some 54,000 distinct CDR3 sequences, with 9% to 9.5% found just once. V is TRBV7-2 and J is TRBJ2-5, with 7 bases fitting TRBD2. The clonotype originates from a man between 18 and 29 years old who had mild COVID-19 (a few samples of this study predate the infection). Cell type and time point are not known. Sequencing was carried out using PBMCs or a T cell subset sorted from them (not recorded which). CDR3 coding DNA: TGTGCCAGCAGCTTAGGGGGGACTAAGGAGACCCAGTACTTC. This codes for CASSLGGTKETQYF.